This TCR beta chain was recorded in a study of blood T cells in healthy people across ages. Germline assignment: CDR1 SEHNR and CDR2 FQNEAQ (reference sequence). The CDR3 is made up of 12 amino acids. V lost 3 bases, J lost 6 bases, and 8 bases lay in between. This clonotype was observed a few times. Next came a second PCR, run for roughly 6 to 11 cycles, which used a sample-barcoded 5' primer along with a J-beta primer mix. TCRdb re-analysed the 5' RACE reads in MiXCR, keeping a single row per CDR3 protein. The sample has more than 650,000 distinct CDR3 sequences; 20% to 25% are singletons. The sequenced material came from blood. This clonotype was obtained from a man between 65 and 79 years old in good health. The chain is built from TRBV7-9 and TRBJ1-2; D not certain. In DNA form, the CDR3 reads TGTGCCAGCAGCTTTGGGGTGGATGGCTACACCTTC. Its protein product is CASSFGVDGYTF.